This T cell receptor beta chain came from a study of blood T cell repertoires in COVID-19. This clone has a single count. Produced via immunoSEQ multiplex PCR; TCRdb's table is partial and in-frame only. The top ten clones hold 2.1% of a sample with about 280,000 clones, around 86% of them seen once. Germline V gene data show CDR1 as SQVTM and CDR2 as ANQGSEA. The CDR3 has 12 amino acids. Trimming shortened V by 3 bases and J by 8 bases, and 13 bases separated the two germline ends. The TCR was taken from a woman in her 30s who had recovered from COVID-19. Material: peripheral blood. The chain combines TRBV29-1 with TRBJ1-2; maybe TRBD1 (5 bases). The CDR3 coding sequence is TGCAGCGTTGAGACACAGGCGGAGGGCTACACCTTC. Its protein product is CSVETQAEGYTF.